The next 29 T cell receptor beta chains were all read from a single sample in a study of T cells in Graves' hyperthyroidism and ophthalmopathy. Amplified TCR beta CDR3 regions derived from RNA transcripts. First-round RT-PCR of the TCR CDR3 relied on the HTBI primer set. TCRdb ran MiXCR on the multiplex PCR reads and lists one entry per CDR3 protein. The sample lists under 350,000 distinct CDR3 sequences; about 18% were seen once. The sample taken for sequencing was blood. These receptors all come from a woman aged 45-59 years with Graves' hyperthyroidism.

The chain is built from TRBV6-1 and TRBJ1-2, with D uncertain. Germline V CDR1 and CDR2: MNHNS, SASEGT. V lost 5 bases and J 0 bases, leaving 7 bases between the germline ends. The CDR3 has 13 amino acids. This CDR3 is CASSPRTNYGYTF. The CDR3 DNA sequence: TGTGCCAGCAGTCCGAGGACTAACTATGGCTACACCTTC.

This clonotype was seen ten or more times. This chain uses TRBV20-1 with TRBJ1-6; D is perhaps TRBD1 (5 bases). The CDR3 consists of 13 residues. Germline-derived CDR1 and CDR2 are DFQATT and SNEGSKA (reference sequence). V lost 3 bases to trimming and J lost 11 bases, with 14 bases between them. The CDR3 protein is CSASEQATPPLHF. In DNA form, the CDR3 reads TGCAGTGCTAGCGAACAGGCCACTCCACCCCTCCACTTT.

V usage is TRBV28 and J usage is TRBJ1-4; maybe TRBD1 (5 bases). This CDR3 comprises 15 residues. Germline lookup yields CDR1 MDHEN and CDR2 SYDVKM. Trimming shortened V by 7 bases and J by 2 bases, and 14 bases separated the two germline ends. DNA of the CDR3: TGTGCCAGCACCCTGGGGGACCGGACTAATGAAAAACTGTTTTTT. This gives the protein CASTLGDRTNEKLFF.

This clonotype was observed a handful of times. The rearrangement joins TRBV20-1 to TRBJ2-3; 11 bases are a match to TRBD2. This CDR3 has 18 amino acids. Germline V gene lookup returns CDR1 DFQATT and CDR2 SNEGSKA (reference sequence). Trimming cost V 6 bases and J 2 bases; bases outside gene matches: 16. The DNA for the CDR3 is TGCAGTGCCCTAGATCCTAGCGGGGGGAGTATTTTCACAGATACGCAGTATTTT. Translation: CSALDPSGGSIFTDTQYF.

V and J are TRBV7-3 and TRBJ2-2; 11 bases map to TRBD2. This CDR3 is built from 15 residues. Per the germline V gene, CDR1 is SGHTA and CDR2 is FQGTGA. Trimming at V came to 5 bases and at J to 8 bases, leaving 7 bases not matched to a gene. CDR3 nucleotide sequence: TGTGCCAGCAGCGCCGGACTAGCGGGCATGGGGGAGCTGTTTTTT. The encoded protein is CASSAGLAGMGELFF. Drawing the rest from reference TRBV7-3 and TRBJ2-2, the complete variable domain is GAGVSQTPSNKVTEKGKYVELRCDPISGHTALYWYRQSLGQGPEFLIYFQGTGAADDSGLPNDRFFAVRPEGSVSTLKIQRTERGDSAVYLCASSAGLAGMGELFFGEGSRLTVL.

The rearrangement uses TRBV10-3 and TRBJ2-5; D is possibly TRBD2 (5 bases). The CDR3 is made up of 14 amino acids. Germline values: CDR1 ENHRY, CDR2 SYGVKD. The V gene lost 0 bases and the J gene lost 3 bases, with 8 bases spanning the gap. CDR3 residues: CAISESGREETQYF. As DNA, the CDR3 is TGTGCCATCAGTGAGTCTGGGCGGGAAGAGACCCAGTACTTC.

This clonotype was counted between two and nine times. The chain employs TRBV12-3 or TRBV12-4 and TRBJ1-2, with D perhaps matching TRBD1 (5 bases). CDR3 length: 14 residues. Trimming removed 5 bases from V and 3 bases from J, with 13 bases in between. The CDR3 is CASSQGNQDYGYTF. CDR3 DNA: TGTGCCAGCAGTCAGGGAAATCAGGACTATGGCTACACCTTC.

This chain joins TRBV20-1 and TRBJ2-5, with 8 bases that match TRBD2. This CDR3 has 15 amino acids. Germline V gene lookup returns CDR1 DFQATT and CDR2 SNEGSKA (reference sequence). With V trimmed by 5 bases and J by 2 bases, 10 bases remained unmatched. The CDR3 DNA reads TGCAGTGCTGCCCGGTTCGGGGGGGGGCAAGAGACCCAGTACTTC. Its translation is CSAARFGGGQETQYF.

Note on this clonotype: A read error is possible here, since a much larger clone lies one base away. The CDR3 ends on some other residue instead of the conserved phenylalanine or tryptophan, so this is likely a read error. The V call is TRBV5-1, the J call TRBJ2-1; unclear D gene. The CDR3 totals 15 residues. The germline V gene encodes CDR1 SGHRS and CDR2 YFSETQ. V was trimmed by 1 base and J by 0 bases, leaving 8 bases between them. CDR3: CASSLSASSYNEQFS. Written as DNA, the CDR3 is TGCGCCAGCAGCTTGTCGGCTAGCTCCTACAATGAGCAGTTCTCC.

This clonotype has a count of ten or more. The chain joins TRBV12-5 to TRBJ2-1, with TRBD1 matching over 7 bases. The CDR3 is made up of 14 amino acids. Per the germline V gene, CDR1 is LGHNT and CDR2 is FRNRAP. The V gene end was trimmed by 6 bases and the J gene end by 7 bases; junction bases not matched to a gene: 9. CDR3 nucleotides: TGTGCTAGTGGCCTCTCGATGACAGGGAATGAGCAGTTCTTC. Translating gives CASGLSMTGNEQFF. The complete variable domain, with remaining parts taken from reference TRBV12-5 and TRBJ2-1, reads DARVTQTPRHKVTEMGQEVTMRCQPILGHNTVFWYRQTMMQGLELLAYFRNRAPLDDSGMPKDRFSAEMPDATLATLKIQPSEPRDSAVYFCASGLSMTGNEQFFGPGTRLTVL.

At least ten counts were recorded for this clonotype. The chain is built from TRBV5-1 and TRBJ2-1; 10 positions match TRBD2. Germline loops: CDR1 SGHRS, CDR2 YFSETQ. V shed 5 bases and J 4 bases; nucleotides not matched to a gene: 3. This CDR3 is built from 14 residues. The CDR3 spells CASRTSGPYNEQFF. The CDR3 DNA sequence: TGCGCCAGCAGGACTAGCGGGCCATACAATGAGCAGTTCTTC.

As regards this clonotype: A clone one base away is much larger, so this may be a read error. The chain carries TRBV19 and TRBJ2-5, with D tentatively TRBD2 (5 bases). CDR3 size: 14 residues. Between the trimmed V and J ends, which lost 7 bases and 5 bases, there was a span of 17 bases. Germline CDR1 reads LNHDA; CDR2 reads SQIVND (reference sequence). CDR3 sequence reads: CASNPNSGEETQYF. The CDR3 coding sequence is TGTGCCAGTAATCCCAACAGTGGGGAGGAGACCCAGTACTTC.

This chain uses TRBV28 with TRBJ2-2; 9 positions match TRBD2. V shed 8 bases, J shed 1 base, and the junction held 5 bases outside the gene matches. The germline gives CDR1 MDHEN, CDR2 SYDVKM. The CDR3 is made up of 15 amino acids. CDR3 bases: TGTGCCAGCCAGGCGGGGGGGGAGAACACCGGGGAGCTGTTTTTT. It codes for CASQAGGENTGELFF.

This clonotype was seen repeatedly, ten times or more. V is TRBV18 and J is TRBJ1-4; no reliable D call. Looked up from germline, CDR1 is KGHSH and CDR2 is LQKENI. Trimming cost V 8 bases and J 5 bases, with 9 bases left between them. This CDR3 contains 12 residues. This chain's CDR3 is CASAVDNEKLFF. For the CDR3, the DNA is TGTGCCAGCGCAGTCGACAATGAAAAACTGTTTTTT.

CDR3 DNA sequence: TGCAGTGCTAGACGGACAGGGGGCGCAGGGATCGGCAATCAGCCCCAGCATTTT. It translates to CSARRTGGAGIGNQPQHF. V is TRBV20-1 and J is TRBJ1-5; 11 bases match TRBD1. V shed 2 bases and J 2 bases; nucleotides not matched to a gene: 11. The CDR3 is 18 residues long. The germline gives CDR1 DFQATT, CDR2 SNEGSKA (reference sequence).

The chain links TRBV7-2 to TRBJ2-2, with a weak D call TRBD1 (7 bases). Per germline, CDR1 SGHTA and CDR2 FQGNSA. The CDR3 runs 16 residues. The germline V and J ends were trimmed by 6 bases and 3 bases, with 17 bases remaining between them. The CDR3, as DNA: TGTGCCAGCAGGCAGGACCAGGGGGGTTACACCGGGGAGCTGTTTTTT. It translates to CASRQDQGGYTGELFF.

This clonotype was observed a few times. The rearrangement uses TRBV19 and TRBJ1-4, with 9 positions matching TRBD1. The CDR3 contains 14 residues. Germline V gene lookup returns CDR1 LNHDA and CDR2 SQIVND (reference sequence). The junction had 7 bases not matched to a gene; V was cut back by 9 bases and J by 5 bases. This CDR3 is CASMTGTGNEKLFF. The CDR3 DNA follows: TGTGCCAGCATGACCGGGACAGGGAATGAAAAACTGTTTTTT.

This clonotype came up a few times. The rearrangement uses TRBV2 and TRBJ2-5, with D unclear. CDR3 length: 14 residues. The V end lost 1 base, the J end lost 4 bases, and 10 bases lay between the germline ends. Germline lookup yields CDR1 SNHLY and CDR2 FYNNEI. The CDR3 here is CASSEGGHTETQYF. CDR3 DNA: TGTGCCAGCAGTGAAGGAGGCCATACAGAGACCCAGTACTTC.

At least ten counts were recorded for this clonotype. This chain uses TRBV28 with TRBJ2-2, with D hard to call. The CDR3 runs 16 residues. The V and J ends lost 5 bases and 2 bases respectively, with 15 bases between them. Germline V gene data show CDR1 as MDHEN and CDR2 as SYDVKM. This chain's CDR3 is CASSPLVMVNTGELFF. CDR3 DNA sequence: TGTGCCAGCAGTCCCCTGGTAATGGTTAACACCGGGGAGCTGTTTTTT.

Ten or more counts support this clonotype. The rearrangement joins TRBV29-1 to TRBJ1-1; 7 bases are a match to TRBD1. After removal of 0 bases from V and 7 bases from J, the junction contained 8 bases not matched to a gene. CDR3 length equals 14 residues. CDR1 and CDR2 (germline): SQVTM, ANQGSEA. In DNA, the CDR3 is TGCAGCGTTGAAGATTCGGGGGACAGATATGAAGCTTTCTTT. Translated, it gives CSVEDSGDRYEAFF.

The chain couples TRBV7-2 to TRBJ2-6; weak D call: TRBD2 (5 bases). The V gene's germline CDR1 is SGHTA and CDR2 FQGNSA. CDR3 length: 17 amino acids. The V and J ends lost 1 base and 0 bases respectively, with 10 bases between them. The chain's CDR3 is CASSLGGLHSGANVLTF. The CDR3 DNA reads TGTGCCAGCAGCTTAGGAGGACTGCACTCTGGGGCCAACGTCCTGACTTTC.

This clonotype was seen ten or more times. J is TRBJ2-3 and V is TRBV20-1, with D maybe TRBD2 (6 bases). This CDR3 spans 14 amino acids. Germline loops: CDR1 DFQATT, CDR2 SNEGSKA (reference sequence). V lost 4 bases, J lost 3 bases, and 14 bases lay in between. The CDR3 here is CSATRGEATDTQYF. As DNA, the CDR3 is TGCAGTGCTACCAGAGGGGAGGCTACAGATACGCAGTATTTT.

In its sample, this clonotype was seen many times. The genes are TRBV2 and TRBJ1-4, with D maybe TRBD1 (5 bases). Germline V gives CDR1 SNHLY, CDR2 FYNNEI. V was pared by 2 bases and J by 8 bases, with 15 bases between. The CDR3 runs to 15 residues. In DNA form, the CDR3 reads TGTGCCAGCAGTGAAAGGGCCAGACAGACCGAAAAACTGTTTTTT. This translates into CASSERARQTEKLFF.

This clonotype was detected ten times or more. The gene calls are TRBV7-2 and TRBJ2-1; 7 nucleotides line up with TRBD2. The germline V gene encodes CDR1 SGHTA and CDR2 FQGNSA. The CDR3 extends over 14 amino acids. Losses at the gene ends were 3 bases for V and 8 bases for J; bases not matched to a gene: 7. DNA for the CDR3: TGTGCCAGCAGCTTCCTAGCGGTGGGGGATGAGCAGTTCTTC. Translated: CASSFLAVGDEQFF.

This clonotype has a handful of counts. The CDR3 here is CASSSGFANTGELFF. In nucleotides, the CDR3 is TGTGCCAGCAGCTCAGGTTTCGCGAACACCGGGGAGCTGTTTTTT. The J gene is TRBJ2-2, the V gene TRBV7-3; D gene ambiguous. The CDR3 has 15 amino acids. V dropped 4 bases and J dropped 0 bases, with 9 bases sitting between them. Per germline, CDR1 SGHTA and CDR2 FQGTGA.

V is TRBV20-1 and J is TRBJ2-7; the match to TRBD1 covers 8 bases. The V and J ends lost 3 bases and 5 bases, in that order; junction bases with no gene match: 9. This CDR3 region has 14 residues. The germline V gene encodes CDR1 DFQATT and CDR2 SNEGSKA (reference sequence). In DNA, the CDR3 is TGCAGTGCTAGTTCAGGGGGCGCCCAGGACGAGCAGTACTTC. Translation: CSASSGGAQDEQYF.

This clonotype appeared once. The CDR3 region has the DNA TGTGCCACCAGCAGAGAGGGAAGGAATTCACCCCTCCACTTT. It translates to CATSREGRNSPLHF. The J gene is TRBJ1-6, the V gene TRBV15; D ambiguous. Germline CDR1 is LNHNV and CDR2 is YYDKDF (reference sequence). Deletions cut 0 bases from V and 7 bases from J, with 7 bases between. CDR3 size: 14 residues.

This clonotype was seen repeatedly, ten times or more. CDR3 region: CASGLPSGGTEAFF. CDR3 bases: TGTGCTAGTGGCTTACCCTCAGGGGGCACTGAAGCTTTCTTT. The chain employs TRBV12-5 and TRBJ1-1; 7 bases map to TRBD1. The germline V gene has CDR1 LGHNT and CDR2 FRNRAP. This CDR3 comprises 14 residues. V dropped 6 bases and J dropped 4; count of bases not matched to a gene: 8.

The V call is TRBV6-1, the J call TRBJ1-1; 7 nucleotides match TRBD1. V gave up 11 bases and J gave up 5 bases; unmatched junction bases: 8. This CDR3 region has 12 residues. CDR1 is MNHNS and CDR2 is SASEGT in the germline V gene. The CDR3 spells CAGLTGETEAFF. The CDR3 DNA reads TGTGCCGGCCTAACAGGGGAAACTGAAGCTTTCTTT.